These 29 T cell receptor beta chains were all obtained from the same sample, sequenced in a study of blood T cell repertoires in COVID-19. TCRdb keeps only in-frame clones here, not all; method: immunoSEQ multiplex PCR. Here the sample spans around 40,000 clones, around nine tenths being singletons. The sequenced sample consisted of peripheral blood. Receptors were obtained from a human donor in a cohort sampled during active COVID-19.

This clone was seen only once. The chain recombines TRBV6-5 with TRBJ1-6; D is unclear. This CDR3 has 14 amino acids. Germline CDR1 is MNHEY and CDR2 is SVGAGI. Trimming removed 2 bases at V and 11 bases at J, with 13 bases between. The CDR3 sequence: CASSYEREWTPLHF. CDR3 in DNA: TGTGCCAGCAGTTACGAGAGGGAATGGACACCCCTCCACTTT.

J is TRBJ2-5 and V is TRBV7-9; 12 nucleotides agree with TRBD2. J gave up 4 bases and V 10 bases, and 10 bases lay outside the gene matches. The germline V gene has CDR1 SEHNR and CDR2 FQNEAQ (reference sequence). This CDR3 is 15 amino acids long. In nucleotides, the CDR3 is TGTGCCACTACTAGCGGGGGGCCCTTCTCAGAGACCCAGTACTTC. Amino acid sequence: CATTSGGPFSETQYF.

The V call is TRBV2, the J call TRBJ1-4; 7 bases fit TRBD1. After removal of 7 bases from V and 6 bases from J, the junction contained 11 bases not matched to a gene. Germline lookup yields CDR1 SNHLY and CDR2 FYNNEI. The CDR3 contains 15 residues. CDR3 bases: TGTGCCAGCATCGAGATCGGGACAGAGTATGAAAAACTGTTTTTT. Its protein is CASIEIGTEYEKLFF.

The V gene is TRBV5-6, the J gene TRBJ2-7; a weak D match, TRBD2 (7 bases). Germline lookup yields CDR1 SGHDT and CDR2 YYEEEE. CDR3 length: 16 amino acids. V was cut by 4 bases and J by 0 bases, with 17 bases left in between. CDR3 residues: CASSPLEGGPSYEQYF. The CDR3 bases are TGTGCCAGCAGCCCCCTAGAGGGGGGGCCCTCCTACGAGCAGTACTTC.

The rearrangement uses TRBV6-5 and TRBJ2-7; D is possibly TRBD1 (5 bases). Germline V gene data show CDR1 as MNHEY and CDR2 as SVGAGI. CDR3 length equals 15 residues. Trimming took 4 bases from V and 3 from J, leaving 16 bases between them. The CDR3 DNA reads TGTGCCAGCAGTTCGCCAGGGTTCGGGCTCTACGAGCAGTACTTC. Residues: CASSSPGFGLYEQYF.

This CDR3 reads CASSFGIVGEKLFF. In DNA, the CDR3 is TGCGCCAGCAGCTTCGGGATTGTCGGTGAAAAACTGTTTTTT. This chain joins TRBV5-1 and TRBJ1-4; D unresolved. CDR3 length: 14 amino acids. The germline V gene encodes CDR1 SGHRS and CDR2 YFSETQ. Trimming took 2 bases from V and 7 from J, leaving 12 bases between them.

The CDR3 DNA reads as TGCGCCAGCGGCCGCTCGACAGGGGATTCACCCCTCCACTTT. This translates into CASGRSTGDSPLHF. The V and J genes are TRBV4-3 and TRBJ1-6, with 8 bases identical to TRBD1. The V gene end was trimmed by 8 bases and the J gene end by 8 bases; junction bases not matched to a gene: 8. Germline-derived CDR1 and CDR2 are LGHNA and YSLEER. The CDR3 length is 14 residues.

In the case of this clone: This sample also contains other DNA sequences that code for the same CDR3. The chain couples TRBV7-9 to TRBJ1-3, with 8 bases identical to TRBD1. V dropped 0 bases and J dropped 4; count of bases not matched to a gene: 5. The CDR3 runs 16 residues. Per germline, CDR1 SEHNR and CDR2 FQNEAQ (reference sequence). CDR3 DNA: TGTGCCAGCAGCTTAGCGAAGACAGGGGTAGGAAACACCATATATTTT. As protein: CASSLAKTGVGNTIYF.

The chain uses TRBV5-6 and TRBJ2-7, with TRBD1 identical over 10 bases. Germline V gene lookup returns CDR1 SGHDT and CDR2 YYEEEE. J lost 5 bases, V lost 0 bases, and 2 bases had no gene match. The CDR3 sequence is 14 residues long. The CDR3 DNA is TGTGCCAGCAGCTTGGGACAGGGGGCGGACGAGCAGTACTTC. The encoded protein is CASSLGQGADEQYF.

The DNA of the CDR3 is TGTGCCAGCTCATCCGGGACTAGGAACAATGAGCAGTTCTTC. Amino acids: CASSSGTRNNEQFF. The chain has TRBV18 and TRBJ2-1; 8 positions agree with TRBD2. Per the germline V gene, CDR1 is KGHSH and CDR2 is LQKENI. V shed 5 bases, J shed 5 bases, and the junction held 5 bases outside the gene matches. The length of the CDR3 is 14 residues.

This clone was counted a single time. This rearrangement joins TRBV5-1 to TRBJ1-3, with a possible D match to TRBD1 (5 bases). This CDR3 comprises 16 residues. The V gene's germline CDR1 is SGHRS and CDR2 YFSETQ. The ends were cut back, 3 bases at V and 2 bases at J, with 15 bases in the middle. As DNA, the CDR3 is TGCGCCAGCAGCTCGCCGGGGACTGAAACTGGAAACACCATATATTTT. Encoded protein: CASSSPGTETGNTIYF. Based on the CDR3 plus reference TRBV5-1 and TRBJ1-3, the full variable domain is KAGVTQTPRYLIKTRGQQVTLSCSPISGHRSVSWYQQTPGQGLQFLFEYFSETQRNKGNFPGRFSGRQFSNSRSEMNVSTLELGDSALYLCASSSPGTETGNTIYFGEGSWLTVV.

In this sample, this clone turned up once. This rearrangement joins TRBV6-2 or TRBV6-3 to TRBJ2-7; D is unclear. Germline V gene lookup returns CDR1 MNHEY and CDR2 SVGEGT. The V and J ends lost 5 bases and 0 bases respectively, with 17 bases between them. The CDR3 loop spans 16 amino acids. The CDR3 region is CASSKSNSISSYEQYF. In nucleotides, the CDR3 is TGTGCCAGCAGTAAATCCAACAGCATTAGCTCCTACGAGCAGTACTTC.

This chain joins TRBV9 and TRBJ2-3; unclear D gene. Germline assignment: CDR1 SGDLS and CDR2 YYNGEE. Between the trimmed V and J ends, which lost 3 bases and 1 base, there was a span of 6 bases. This CDR3 contains 13 residues. CDR3 sequence (DNA): TGTGCCAGCAGCGGTAGTGGCACAGATACGCAGTATTTT. Its protein product is CASSGSGTDTQYF.

The chain couples TRBV10-3 to TRBJ1-2; 8 nucleotides align to TRBD1. Germline CDR1 and CDR2: ENHRY and SYGVKD. Trimming at V came to 7 bases and at J to 6 bases, leaving 7 bases not matched to a gene. CDR3 length: 13 residues. CDR3 coding DNA: TGTGCCATCAACAGAGACAGGGGAGATGGCTACACCTTC. Its protein is CAINRDRGDGYTF.

The sample holds a few counts of this clone. V is TRBV7-9 and J is TRBJ2-1, with 7 bases aligning to TRBD2. CDR1 SEHNR and CDR2 FQNEAQ come from the germline V gene (reference sequence). This CDR3 is built from 13 residues. V lost 2 bases and J lost 7; bases outside the gene matches: 2. CDR3 sequence reads: CASSLIGGNEQFF. Written as DNA, the CDR3 is TGTGCCAGCAGCTTAATCGGGGGGAATGAGCAGTTCTTC. The variable domain in full, with the rest retrieved from reference TRBV7-9 and TRBJ2-1, is DTGVSQNPRHKITKRGQNVTFRCDPISEHNRLYWYRQTLGQGPEFLTYFQNEAQLEKSRLLSDRFSAERPKGSFSTLEIQRTEQGDSAMYLCASSLIGGNEQFFGPGTRLTVL.

This chain links TRBV6-8 with TRBJ1-1; weak D call: TRBD1 (5 bases). This CDR3 has 15 amino acids. Germline V CDR1 and CDR2: MNHGY, SAAAGT. V dropped 6 bases and J dropped 4 bases, with 18 bases sitting between them. CDR3 coding DNA: TGTGCCAGCAGCACTGACAGCTTTGGGTTCACTGAAGCTTTCTTT. Amino acid sequence: CASSTDSFGFTEAFF.

The V call is TRBV7-8, the J call TRBJ2-3, with TRBD2 matching over 14 bases. Germline V gene data show CDR1 as SGHVS and CDR2 as FQNEAQ. The CDR3 is 16 amino acids. The V segment lost 1 base and the J segment 6 bases; nucleotides outside the gene matches: 3. CDR3 in amino acids: CASSLGTSGGTDTQYF. The CDR3 DNA sequence: TGTGCCAGCAGCTTAGGGACTAGCGGGGGGACCGATACGCAGTATTTT.

The V call is TRBV4-1, the J call TRBJ2-2; 13 positions match TRBD2. With V trimmed by 4 bases and J by 5 bases, 10 bases remained unmatched. The CDR3 is made up of 18 amino acids. Germline values: CDR1 MGHRA, CDR2 YSYEKL. The CDR3 nucleotides are TGCGCCAGCAGCCCCCGGACTAGCGGGGGCGCGGGGACCGGGGAGCTGTTTTTT. Its translation is CASSPRTSGGAGTGELFF.

This chain links TRBV23-1 with TRBJ1-3; D may be TRBD1 (6 bases). TRBV23-1 is an ORF; its function is uncertain. The CDR3 loop spans 15 amino acids. Trimming took 10 bases from V and 0 from J, leaving 16 bases between them. The CDR3 loop is CATGADRDSGNTIYF. DNA for the CDR3: TGCGCCACCGGAGCGGACAGAGACTCTGGAAACACCATATATTTT.

The chain couples TRBV19 to TRBJ2-7; TRBD1 agrees at 10 bases. CDR1 is LNHDA, CDR2 SQIVND, per germline (reference sequence). The CDR3 totals 16 residues. The V and J ends lost 5 bases and 10 bases, in that order; junction bases with no gene match: 17. CDR3 region: CASSDVSGTGDFEQYF. As DNA, the CDR3 is TGTGCCAGTAGTGACGTATCCGGGACAGGGGATTTCGAACAGTACTTC.

This clone was picked up one time. The rearrangement uses TRBV25-1 and TRBJ2-1, with 7 positions matching TRBD1. The germline V gene encodes CDR1 MGHDK and CDR2 SYGVNS. The junction had 4 bases not matched to a gene; V was cut back by 6 bases and J by 2 bases. The CDR3 is 14 residues long. For the CDR3, the DNA is TGTGCCAGCAGCTGGACAGGCCCCTACAATGAGCAGTTCTTC. Its translation: CASSWTGPYNEQFF.

The chain combines TRBV4-2 with TRBJ2-2, with 9 bases lining up with TRBD2. In germline, CDR1 is LGHNA, CDR2 YNFKEQ. The CDR3 loop spans 18 amino acids. The V gene end was trimmed by 0 bases and the J gene end by 1 base; junction bases not matched to a gene: 6. CDR3 DNA sequence: TGTGCCAGCAGCCAAGAGGGCGGGGGGGCCGAGAACACCGGGGAGCTGTTTTTT. Translated, it gives CASSQEGGGAENTGELFF.

This sequence joins TRBV30 and TRBJ1-1, with TRBD1 as a possible D gene (6 bases). CDR3 length: 15 residues. V was trimmed by 0 bases and J by 4 bases, leaving 15 bases between them. CDR1 and CDR2 from the germline V gene are GTSNPN and SVGIG (reference sequence). The CDR3 region is CAWSVGWRGGTEAFF. CDR3 coding DNA: TGTGCCTGGAGTGTGGGGTGGAGGGGGGGCACTGAAGCTTTCTTT.

This clone was seen a single time. The genes are TRBV10-3 and TRBJ2-3; D is possibly TRBD2 (5 bases). The CDR3 covers 16 residues. V lost 9 bases to trimming and J lost 0 bases, with 19 bases between them. Germline CDR1 is ENHRY and CDR2 is SYGVKD. In nucleotides, the CDR3 is TGTGCCATGGGGTCGGGGAGTACCCCTAGCACAGATACGCAGTATTTT. Its translation: CAMGSGSTPSTDTQYF.

This chain links TRBV5-1 with TRBJ1-4; D ambiguous. The germline V gene encodes CDR1 SGHRS and CDR2 YFSETQ. The ends were cut back, 4 bases at V and 4 bases at J, with 14 bases in the middle. CDR3 length: 15 residues. CDR3 region: CASSQSGRLNEKLFF. In DNA, the CDR3 is TGCGCCAGCAGCCAATCGGGAAGGCTTAATGAAAAACTGTTTTTT.

The rearrangement uses TRBV5-8 and TRBJ1-4, with 10 bases fitting TRBD1. The CDR3 covers 15 residues. V lost 4 bases and J lost 7; bases outside the gene matches: 7. Germline-derived CDR1 and CDR2 are SGHTS and YDEGEE. CDR3 DNA sequence: TGTGCCAGCAGCCTTGGGACAGGGGACGGTGAAAAACTGTTTTTT. This gives the protein CASSLGTGDGEKLFF.

The V and J genes are TRBV7-9 and TRBJ1-5; perhaps TRBD1 as D (6 bases). CDR3 length: 13 amino acids. Per the germline V gene, CDR1 is SEHNR and CDR2 is FQNEAQ (reference sequence). Deletions cut 5 bases from V and 4 bases from J, with 9 bases between. CDR3 in DNA: TGTGCCAGCAGCCCGGACAGAAATCAGCCCCAGCATTTT. Translation gives CASSPDRNQPQHF.

This chain links TRBV6-5 with TRBJ2-5; D remains ambiguous. Looked up from germline, CDR1 is MNHEY and CDR2 is SVGAGI. There are 13 residues in the CDR3. Trimming took off 5 bases at V and 5 bases at J, with 12 bases between the two ends. In nucleotides, the CDR3 is TGTGCCAGCAGTCCCCCTCCCCCGGAGACCCAGTACTTC. Its translation is CASSPPPPETQYF.

CDR3 in DNA: TGCAGTGCTAGTTTGCGAGCGGGGGCACAAGAGACCCAGTACTTC. Translating gives CSASLRAGAQETQYF. This chain connects TRBV20-1 to TRBJ2-5, with 8 positions matching TRBD2. The CDR3 is 15 amino acids. V lost 3 bases to trimming and J lost 2 bases; unmatched junction nucleotides: 8. Germline CDR1 and CDR2: DFQATT and SNEGSKA (reference sequence).